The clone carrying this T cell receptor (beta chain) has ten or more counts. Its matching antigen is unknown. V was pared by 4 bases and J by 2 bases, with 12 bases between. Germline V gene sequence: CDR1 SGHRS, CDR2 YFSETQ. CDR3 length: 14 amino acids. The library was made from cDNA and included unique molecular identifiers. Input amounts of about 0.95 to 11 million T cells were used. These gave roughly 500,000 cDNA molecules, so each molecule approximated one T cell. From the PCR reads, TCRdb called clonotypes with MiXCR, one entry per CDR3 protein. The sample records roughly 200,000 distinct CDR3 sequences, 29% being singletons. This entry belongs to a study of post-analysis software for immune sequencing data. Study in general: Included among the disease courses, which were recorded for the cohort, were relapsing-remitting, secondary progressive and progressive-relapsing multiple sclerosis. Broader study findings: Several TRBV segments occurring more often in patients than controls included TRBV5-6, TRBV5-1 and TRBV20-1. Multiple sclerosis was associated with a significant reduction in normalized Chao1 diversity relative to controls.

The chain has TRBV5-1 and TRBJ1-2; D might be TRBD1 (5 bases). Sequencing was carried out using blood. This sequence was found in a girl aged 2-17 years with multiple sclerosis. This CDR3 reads CASSPGAGNYGYTF. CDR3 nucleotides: TGCGCCAGCAGCCCTGGGGCGGGGAACTATGGCTACACCTTC.